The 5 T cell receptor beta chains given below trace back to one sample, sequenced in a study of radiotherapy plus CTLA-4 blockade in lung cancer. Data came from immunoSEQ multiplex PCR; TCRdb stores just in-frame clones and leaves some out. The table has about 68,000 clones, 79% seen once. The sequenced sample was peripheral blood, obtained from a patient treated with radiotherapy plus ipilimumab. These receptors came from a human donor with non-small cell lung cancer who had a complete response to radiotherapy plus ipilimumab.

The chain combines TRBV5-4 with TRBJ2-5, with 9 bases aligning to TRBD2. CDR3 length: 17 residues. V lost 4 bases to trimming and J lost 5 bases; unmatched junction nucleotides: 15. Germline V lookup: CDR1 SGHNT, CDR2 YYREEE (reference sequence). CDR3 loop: CASSPAKGGGAGETQYF. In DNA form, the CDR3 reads TGTGCCAGCAGCCCGGCGAAGGGCGGGGGGGCCGGGGAGACCCAGTACTTC.

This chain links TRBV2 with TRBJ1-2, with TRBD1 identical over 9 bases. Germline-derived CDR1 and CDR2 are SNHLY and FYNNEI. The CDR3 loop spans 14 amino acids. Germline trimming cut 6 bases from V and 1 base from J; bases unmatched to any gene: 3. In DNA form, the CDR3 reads TGTGCCAGCAGGGCGACAGGGGGTAACTATGGCTACACCTTC. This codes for CASRATGGNYGYTF.

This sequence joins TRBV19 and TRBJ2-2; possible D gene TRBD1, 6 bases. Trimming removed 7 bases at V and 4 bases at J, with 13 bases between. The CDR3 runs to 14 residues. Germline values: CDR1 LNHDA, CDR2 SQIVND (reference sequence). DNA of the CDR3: TGTGCCAGTAATAAACAGGGTCGCACCGGGGAGCTGTTTTTT. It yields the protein CASNKQGRTGELFF.

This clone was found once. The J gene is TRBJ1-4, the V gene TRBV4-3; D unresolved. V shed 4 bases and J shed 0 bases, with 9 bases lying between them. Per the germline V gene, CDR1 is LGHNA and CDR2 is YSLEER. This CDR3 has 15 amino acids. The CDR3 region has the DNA TGCGCCAGCAGCCCCCGAGCCGCAACTAATGAAAAACTGTTTTTT. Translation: CASSPRAATNEKLFF.

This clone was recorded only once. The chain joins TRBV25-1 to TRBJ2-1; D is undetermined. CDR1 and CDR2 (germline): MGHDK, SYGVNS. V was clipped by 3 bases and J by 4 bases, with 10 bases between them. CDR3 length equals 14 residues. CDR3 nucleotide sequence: TGTGCCAGCAGTGAGGCAGGACGGTACAATGAGCAGTTCTTC. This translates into CASSEAGRYNEQFF. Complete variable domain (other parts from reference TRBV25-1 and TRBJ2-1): EADIYQTPRYLVIGTGKKITLECSQTMGHDKMYWYQQDPGMELHLIHYSYGVNSTEKGDLSSESTVSRIRTEHFPLTLESARPSHTSQYLCASSEAGRYNEQFFGPGTRLTVL.